This passage covers 31 T cell receptor beta chains from one sample sequenced in a study of spatial heterogeneity in lung cancer. MiXCR, run by TCRdb on the 5' RACE reads, gives a single entry per CDR3 protein. The sample consists of about 80,000 distinct CDR3 sequences, 8% of them appearing once. The time point was: sample taken at primary tumor resection. This material consisted of PBMCs, taken at surgery. The origin of the receptors is a male donor with early-stage non-small cell lung cancer.

The V and J genes are TRBV7-2 and TRBJ2-7; 11 bases are shared with TRBD2. The ends lost 4 bases at V and 4 bases at J; junction bases unmatched: 0. The CDR3 has 13 residues. Germline CDR1 is SGHTA and CDR2 is FQGNSA. The CDR3, as DNA: TGTGCCAGCAGCTCTAGCGGGAGGTACGAGCAGTACTTC. Residues: CASSSSGRYEQYF.

J is TRBJ1-5 and V is TRBV20-1; 7 bases agree with TRBD1. Trimming took 4 bases from V and 7 from J; bases not matched to a gene: 10. Germline V lookup: CDR1 DFQATT, CDR2 SNEGSKA (reference sequence). The CDR3 contains 14 residues. The CDR3 reads CSANAGTGDQPQHF. In DNA, the CDR3 is TGCAGTGCTAACGCCGGCACAGGGGACCAGCCCCAGCATTTT.

This clonotype turned up a few times. The chain joins TRBV7-9 to TRBJ1-4, with D unclear. With 1 base removed from V and 3 bases from J, the gap between germline ends came to 6 bases. CDR1 SEHNR and CDR2 FQNEAQ come from the germline V gene (reference sequence). This CDR3 has 14 residues. CDR3 loop: CASSLGTPNEKLFF. CDR3 DNA: TGTGCCAGCAGCTTAGGGACTCCTAATGAAAAACTGTTTTTT.

Remarks on this clonotype: One end of the junction varies from germline; a read error may be responsible. The chain carries TRBV18 and TRBJ1-2, with D uncertain. CDR1 is KGHSH and CDR2 is LQKENI in the germline V gene. This CDR3 region has 13 residues. CDR3 region: CVSSPTTEYGYTF. The DNA of the CDR3 is TGTGTCAGCTCACCAACGACTGAGTATGGCTACACCTTC.

V gene TRBV6-5 combines with J gene TRBJ1-3; perhaps TRBD1 as D (5 bases). Per the germline V gene, CDR1 is MNHEY and CDR2 is SVGAGI. Trimming removed 6 bases from V and 3 bases from J, with 18 bases in between. CDR3 size: 16 residues. DNA for the CDR3: TGTGCCAGCAGAGCCGCGGGGGTTGGGAGTGGAAACACCATATATTTT. Residues: CASRAAGVGSGNTIYF.

This clonotype came up a few times. The chain joins TRBV6-5 to TRBJ2-4; D assignment may be TRBD1 or TRBD2 (5 bases each). V was pared by 5 bases and J by 3 bases, with 11 bases between. CDR3 length equals 14 residues. Per the germline V gene, CDR1 is MNHEY and CDR2 is SVGAGI. The CDR3 coding sequence is TGTGCCAGCAGTGCCCATGGGGGCAAAAACATTCAGTACTTC. As protein: CASSAHGGKNIQYF.

This clonotype was observed at least ten times. The V and J genes are TRBV2 and TRBJ2-1; 7 nucleotides line up with TRBD1. Germline-derived CDR1 and CDR2 are SNHLY and FYNNEI. V was clipped by 5 bases and J by 1 base; unmatched bases: 20. This CDR3 spans 20 amino acids. The CDR3 region has the DNA TGTGCCAGCAGTTCAAAGACAGGGTATCAACTTACCAATTCCTACAATGAGCAGTTCTTC. Residues: CASSSKTGYQLTNSYNEQFF. The whole variable domain, remainder taken from reference TRBV2 and TRBJ2-1, is EPEVTQTPSHQVTQMGQEVILRCVPISNHLYFYWYRQILGQKVEFLVSFYNNEISEKSEIFDDQFSVERPDGSNFTLKIRSTKLEDSAMYFCASSSKTGYQLTNSYNEQFFGPGTRLTVL.

This clonotype was found many times. The V gene is TRBV7-2, the J gene TRBJ2-7; D is ambiguous. In germline, CDR1 is SGHTA, CDR2 FQGNSA. CDR3 length: 14 residues. Trimming cost V 3 bases and J 1 base, with 10 bases left between them. DNA for the CDR3: TGTGCCAGCAGCTTTTACCGCGTATCCTACGAGCAGTACTTC. Its protein product is CASSFYRVSYEQYF.

In this sample, this clonotype turned up many times. The V gene is TRBV6-2 or TRBV6-3, the J gene TRBJ2-7, with 7 positions matching TRBD1. Germline values: CDR1 MNHEY, CDR2 SVGEGT. V dropped 5 bases and J dropped 1; count of bases not matched to a gene: 11. The CDR3 totals 16 residues. In DNA form, the CDR3 reads TGTGCCAGCAGTGGGACAGCTCATCTCTCTTCCTACGAGCAGTACTTC. As protein: CASSGTAHLSSYEQYF.

This clonotype has at least ten counts. This chain links TRBV7-9 with TRBJ1-5; the D is unclear. The CDR3 has 14 amino acids. Deletions cut 5 bases from V and 8 bases from J, with 16 bases between. Germline assignment: CDR1 SEHNR and CDR2 FQNEAQ (reference sequence). The CDR3 region is CASSRGLPVEPQHF. The DNA for the CDR3 is TGTGCCAGCAGCCGCGGACTCCCGGTGGAGCCCCAGCATTTT. Drawing the rest from reference TRBV7-9 and TRBJ1-5, the complete variable domain is DTGVSQNPRHKITKRGQNVTFRCDPISEHNRLYWYRQTLGQGPEFLTYFQNEAQLEKSRLLSDRFSAERPKGSFSTLEIQRTEQGDSAMYLCASSRGLPVEPQHFGDGTRLSIL.

This clonotype was seen many times. V usage is TRBV20-1 and J usage is TRBJ1-1; tentative D call: TRBD1 (6 bases). The CDR3 length is 14 residues. Germline V CDR1 and CDR2: DFQATT, SNEGSKA (reference sequence). V lost 5 bases, J lost 1 base, and 14 bases lay in between. CDR3 DNA sequence: TGCAGTGCTGCTATGACAGGCGGGAACACTGAAGCTTTCTTT. It specifies CSAAMTGGNTEAFF.

The chain recombines TRBV5-1 with TRBJ2-7; 13 bases align to TRBD2. Germline V CDR1 and CDR2: SGHRS, YFSETQ. J lost 5 bases, V lost 4 bases, and 6 bases had no gene match. The CDR3 runs to 15 residues. The CDR3 bases are TGCGCCAGCAGCCCAGGACTAGCGGGAGTTGACGAGCAGTACTTC. Translating it yields CASSPGLAGVDEQYF.

The CDR3 loop is CSARDPRGNTIYF. Here the CDR3 DNA reads TGCAGTGCTAGAGATCCGCGGGGAAACACCATATATTTT. V and J are TRBV20-1 and TRBJ1-3, with D hard to call. The V gene's germline CDR1 is DFQATT and CDR2 SNEGSKA (reference sequence). Trimming took off 0 bases at V and 4 bases at J, with 7 bases between the two ends. This CDR3 contains 13 residues.

This clonotype has ten or more counts. CDR3: CASTLAGDTDTQYF. DNA of the CDR3: TGTGCCAGCACGCTAGCGGGGGACACAGATACGCAGTATTTT. J is TRBJ2-3 and V is TRBV6-5; TRBD2 matches at 10 bases. The germline V gene has CDR1 MNHEY and CDR2 SVGAGI. The V gene end was trimmed by 7 bases and the J gene end by 2 bases; junction bases not matched to a gene: 3. The CDR3 contains 14 residues.

A few counts support this clonotype. This sequence joins TRBV7-9 and TRBJ1-2; perhaps TRBD1 as D (6 bases). V was shortened by 5 bases and J by 3 bases, with 19 bases between the two germline ends. Germline CDR1 SEHNR, CDR2 FQNEAQ (reference sequence). This CDR3 contains 16 residues. The CDR3, as DNA: TGTGCCAGCAGCCCCATTACAGGGCCCCGGGACTATGGCTACACCTTC. The encoded protein is CASSPITGPRDYGYTF.

In this sample, this clonotype turned up many times. The genes are TRBV20-1 and TRBJ2-7; TRBD1 is a possible D gene (6 bases). Germline V gene sequence: CDR1 DFQATT, CDR2 SNEGSKA (reference sequence). V was trimmed by 0 bases and J by 4 bases, leaving 22 bases between them. The CDR3 totals 17 residues. CDR3 protein: CSARDSPIGRGYYEQYF. As DNA, the CDR3 is TGCAGTGCTAGAGATTCCCCCATTGGCAGGGGTTATTACGAGCAGTACTTC.

This clonotype was seen repeatedly, ten times or more. V is TRBV29-1 and J is TRBJ2-1; D is unresolved. V lost 2 bases and J 4 bases, leaving 9 bases between the germline ends. The CDR3 length is 13 residues. The germline CDR1 and CDR2 sequences are SQVTM and ANQGSEA. This chain's CDR3 is CSVESSGYNEQFF. CDR3 DNA sequence: TGCAGCGTTGAAAGTTCCGGGTACAATGAGCAGTTCTTC.

Ten or more counts support this clonotype. V and J are TRBV14 and TRBJ1-1, with TRBD1 matching 8 bases. The V gene end was trimmed by 6 bases and the J gene end by 5 bases; junction bases not matched to a gene: 8. CDR3 length equals 14 residues. Germline CDR1 SGHDN, CDR2 FVKESK. Here the CDR3 reads CASRLGQGRTEAFF. The CDR3 DNA is TGTGCCAGCAGATTAGGACAGGGTCGGACTGAAGCTTTCTTT.

This clonotype was observed at least ten times. The V gene is TRBV29-1, the J gene TRBJ1-3, with D tentatively TRBD1 (6 bases). The V end was cut by 1 base, the J end by 6 bases, with 13 bases between. CDR1 SQVTM and CDR2 ANQGSEA come from the germline V gene. This CDR3 has 14 amino acids. CDR3 DNA sequence: TGCAGCGTTGAAGCCCGGGACAACATAAACACCATATATTTT. This sequence encodes CSVEARDNINTIYF. The entire variable domain, with the rest obtained from reference TRBV29-1 and TRBJ1-3, is as follows: SAVISQKPSRDICQRGTSLTIQCQVDSQVTMMFWYRQQPGQSLTLIATANQGSEATYESGFVIDKFPISRPNLTFSTLTVSNMSPEDSSIYLCSVEARDNINTIYFGEGSWLTVV.

This chain uses TRBV3-1 with TRBJ1-1; D unresolved. Looked up from germline, CDR1 is LGHDT and CDR2 is YNNKEL (reference sequence). Trimming took 3 bases from V and 1 from J, leaving 6 bases between them. The CDR3 runs 13 residues. This CDR3 reads CASSQGRNTEAFF. The CDR3 coding sequence is TGTGCCAGCAGCCAGGGTAGGAACACTGAAGCTTTCTTT.

In this sample, this clonotype turned up a few times. The CDR3 sequence: CASSPPLAPYEQYF. DNA for the CDR3: TGTGCCAGCAGCCCCCCGCTAGCGCCCTACGAGCAGTACTTC. The gene calls are TRBV7-9 and TRBJ2-7, with D tentatively TRBD2 (6 bases). The V gene's germline CDR1 is SEHNR and CDR2 FQNEAQ (reference sequence). The V gene lost 5 bases and the J gene lost 2 bases, with 13 bases spanning the gap. The CDR3 runs to 14 residues. Full variable domain (outside the CDR3, taken from reference TRBV7-9 and TRBJ2-7): DTGVSQNPRHKITKRGQNVTFRCDPISEHNRLYWYRQTLGQGPEFLTYFQNEAQLEKSRLLSDRFSAERPKGSFSTLEIQRTEQGDSAMYLCASSPPLAPYEQYFGPGTRLTVT.

This clonotype was counted only a few times. A single base separates this from a much larger clone, so it may be a read error. This chain joins TRBV19 and TRBJ2-6, with D possibly being TRBD1 (6 bases). Germline CDR1 is LNHDA and CDR2 is SQIVND (reference sequence). The CDR3 consists of 16 residues. Between the trimmed V and J ends, which lost 5 bases and 8 bases, there was a span of 19 bases. The chain's CDR3 is CASSPETGPGTNVLTF. CDR3 coding DNA: TGTGCCAGTAGTCCGGAGACAGGTCCGGGGACCAACGTCCTGACTTTC.

This clonotype appeared many times. The CDR3, as DNA: TGCGCCAGCAGCCAAGTGAGGTCGGATGGCTACACCTTC. It encodes CASSQVRSDGYTF. J is TRBJ1-2 and V is TRBV4-1; no clear D gene. V gave up 1 base and J gave up 6 bases, with 9 bases separating them. The germline CDR1 and CDR2 sequences are MGHRA and YSYEKL. There are 13 residues in the CDR3.

Ten or more counts support this clonotype. This chain uses TRBV5-6 with TRBJ2-1; the D gene is possibly TRBD2 (5 bases). V was trimmed by 2 bases and J by 14 bases, leaving 17 bases between them. Germline V gene data show CDR1 as SGHDT and CDR2 as YYEEEE. This CDR3 contains 13 residues. The DNA for the CDR3 is TGTGCCAGCAGCTTCCAAGAGGAGGCTCAGAAGTTCTTC. Protein product: CASSFQEEAQKFF.

This clonotype was observed a few times. The chain combines TRBV5-1 with TRBJ1-5; TRBD1 aligns across 8 bases. The CDR3 covers 15 residues. Germline trimming cut 0 bases from V and 4 bases from J; bases unmatched to any gene: 3. Germline CDR1 reads SGHRS; CDR2 reads YFSETQ. The CDR3 spells CASSLGTGPNQPQHF. The CDR3 DNA sequence: TGCGCCAGCAGCTTGGGGACAGGGCCAAATCAGCCCCAGCATTTT.

This clonotype appeared a few times. The chain has TRBV24-1 and TRBJ2-1; D may match TRBD1 or TRBD2 (5 bases each). V gave up 4 bases and J gave up 5 bases, with 8 bases separating them. CDR3 length equals 13 residues. Germline values: CDR1 KGHDR, CDR2 SFDVKD. The chain's CDR3 is CATSDRGHNEQFF. The CDR3 DNA follows: TGTGCCACCAGTGACCGGGGCCACAATGAGCAGTTCTTC.

This clonotype was detected many times. The chain employs TRBV20-1 and TRBJ2-1; a possible D gene is TRBD2 (5 bases). Germline lookup yields CDR1 DFQATT and CDR2 SNEGSKA (reference sequence). CDR3 length: 16 amino acids. The V and J ends lost 0 bases and 3 bases respectively, with 15 bases between them. The CDR3, as DNA: TGCAGTGCTAGAGATGATCGGGATCTTTTCTACAATGAGCAGTTCTTC. This gives the protein CSARDDRDLFYNEQFF.

V and J are TRBV6-2 or TRBV6-3 and TRBJ1-2; D unclear. CDR3 length: 13 amino acids. Trimming cost V 4 bases and J 4 bases, with 10 bases left between them. CDR1 and CDR2 (germline): MNHEY, SVGEGT. CDR3 nucleotides: TGTGCCAGCAGTTCCGTTAACTTCTATGGCTACACCTTC. It is translated as CASSSVNFYGYTF.

The genes are TRBV6-2 or TRBV6-3 and TRBJ2-7, with 8 bases aligning to TRBD1. V was clipped by 2 bases and J by 1 base; unmatched bases: 13. CDR1 and CDR2 (germline): MNHEY, SVGEGT. The CDR3 has 18 residues. CDR3 nucleotide sequence: TGTGCCAGCAGTTACCTAGGTGTTGGGACAGGACGGTCCTACGAGCAGTACTTC. It codes for CASSYLGVGTGRSYEQYF.

This clonotype occurred a few times. The gene calls are TRBV7-2 and TRBJ2-2; 12 bases line up with TRBD2. This CDR3 is built from 16 residues. Unmatched junction bases numbered 5, after V lost 5 bases and J lost 4 bases. The germline V gene encodes CDR1 SGHTA and CDR2 FQGNSA. The CDR3, as DNA: TGTGCCAGCAGCCAGGGACTAGCGGGCCGCACCGGGGAGCTGTTTTTT. As protein: CASSQGLAGRTGELFF.

There are many counts of this clonotype. In nucleotides, the CDR3 is TGTGCCAGCAGCGACGGGCCTCGGAATCAGCCCCAGCATTTT. Residues: CASSDGPRNQPQHF. This chain links TRBV5-5 with TRBJ1-5, with unresolved D. Germline-derived CDR1 and CDR2 are SGHKS and YYEKEE (reference sequence). Trimming took off 4 bases at V and 4 bases at J, with 12 bases between the two ends. The CDR3 consists of 14 residues.